A single sample is the source of the 21 T cell receptor beta chains below, sequenced in a study of T cell repertoires in cytomegalovirus infection. Which antigens these TCRs recognize remains unknown. TCRdb itself ran the reads through MiXCR, one entry per CDR3 protein. The profile shows 650,000 to 900,000 distinct CDR3 sequences, around a third of them singletons. This specimen consisted of cultured CD8+ T cells from PBMCs, obtained from culture after CMV antigen stimulation. These receptors all come from a human donor in good health (CMV status not recorded). Some clones in this sample may be carry-over from other donors' samples.

V usage is TRBV27 and J usage is TRBJ2-3; no firm D call. V was shortened by 0 bases and J by 6 bases, with 7 bases between the two germline ends. From germline, CDR1 is MNHEY and CDR2 SMNVEV (reference sequence). The CDR3 runs to 13 residues. The CDR3 loop is CASSLSIFDTQYF. CDR3 in DNA: TGTGCCAGCAGTTTATCTATTTTTGATACGCAGTATTTT.

This clonotype was seen a handful of times. The chain's CDR3 is CASSLEWRGDGYTF. The CDR3 bases are TGTGCCAGCAGCTTGGAGTGGAGAGGGGATGGCTACACCTTC. The chain has TRBV7-9 and TRBJ1-2; possibly TRBD1 for D (5 bases). V was cut by 3 bases and J by 6 bases, with 14 bases left in between. The CDR3 length is 14 residues. The V gene's germline CDR1 is SEHNR and CDR2 FQNEAQ (reference sequence).

This clonotype came up a few times. The chain uses TRBV6-1 and TRBJ1-2; 12 bases agree with TRBD1. The CDR3 consists of 16 residues. Trimming took 6 bases from V and 3 from J; bases not matched to a gene: 8. From germline, CDR1 is MNHNS and CDR2 SASEGT. CDR3 sequence: CASRGTGGASDYGYTF. As DNA, the CDR3 is TGTGCCAGCAGGGGGACAGGGGGCGCAAGTGACTATGGCTACACCTTC.

For this clonotype: The junction differs from germline at one of its ends, possibly a read error. The chain is built from TRBV7-6 and TRBJ2-2; D tentatively fits TRBD1 or TRBD2 (6 bases each). This CDR3 contains 15 residues. CDR1 SGHVS and CDR2 FNYEAQ come from the germline V gene. This chain's CDR3 is CANSLVQGRTGELFF. DNA of the CDR3: TGTGCCAACAGCTTAGTCCAGGGGAGGACCGGGGAGCTGTTTTTT.

This clonotype was seen a few times. The chain has TRBV2 and TRBJ1-5, with D unresolved. The CDR3 totals 12 residues. Per germline, CDR1 SNHLY and CDR2 FYNNEI. With 0 bases removed from V and 13 bases from J, the gap between germline ends came to 10 bases. CDR3 coding DNA: TGTGCCAGCAGTGAAGCCCTTAACGGGCAGCATTTT. Its protein product is CASSEALNGQHF. Full variable domain (remainder filled in from reference TRBV2 and TRBJ1-5): EPEVTQTPSHQVTQMGQEVILRCVPISNHLYFYWYRQILGQKVEFLVSFYNNEISEKSEIFDDQFSVERPDGSNFTLKIRSTKLEDSAMYFCASSEALNGQHFGDGTRLSIL.

Comment on this clonotype: One end of the junction does not line up with germline, which may come from a read error. The chain is built from TRBV7-8 and TRBJ2-1; TRBD2 agrees at 8 bases. CDR3 length: 15 amino acids. CDR1 and CDR2 (germline): SGHVS, FQNEAQ. CDR3 in amino acids: CASNLLSGGFDEQFF. CDR3 coding DNA: TGTGCCAGCAACTTACTTTCGGGGGGGTTCGATGAGCAGTTCTTC. Using reference TRBV7-8 and TRBJ2-1 for the parts outside the CDR3, the full variable domain is GAGVSQSPRYKVAKRGQDVALRCDPISGHVSLFWYQQALGQGPEFLTYFQNEAQLDKSGLPSDRFFAERPEGSVSTLKIQRTQQEDSAVYLCASNLLSGGFDEQFFGPGTRLTVL.

The chain recombines TRBV6-5 with TRBJ2-7; 7 bases align to TRBD2. This CDR3 is built from 14 residues. The J segment lost 2 bases and the V segment lost 4 bases, leaving 5 bases of the junction unmatched. CDR1 and CDR2 from the germline V gene are MNHEY and SVGAGI. This CDR3 reads CASSSDGLAYEQYF. CDR3 nucleotide sequence: TGTGCCAGCAGTTCGGACGGACTAGCCTACGAGCAGTACTTC.

The CDR3 spells CASSLDGGAHDQPQHF. DNA for the CDR3: TGTGCCAGCAGCTTAGACGGAGGGGCCCATGATCAGCCCCAGCATTTT. The rearrangement uses TRBV7-6 and TRBJ1-5, with a tentative D call TRBD1 (5 bases). CDR1 and CDR2 (germline): SGHVS, FNYEAQ. The CDR3 totals 16 residues. Trimming cost V 1 base and J 5 bases, with 15 bases left between them.

This clonotype was seen only a few times. The V gene is TRBV9, the J gene TRBJ2-6; D is possibly TRBD1 or TRBD2 (5 bases each). There are 18 residues in the CDR3. The V end lost 4 bases, the J end lost 0 bases, and 17 bases lay between the germline ends. Germline CDR1 SGDLS, CDR2 YYNGEE. For the CDR3, the DNA is TGTGCCAGCAGCTCCCCGGGGCCATCTAGCTCTGGGGCCAACGTCCTGACTTTC. Translated, it gives CASSSPGPSSSGANVLTF.

The J gene is TRBJ2-2, the V gene TRBV6-8; 7 positions match TRBD2. The germline gives CDR1 MNHGY, CDR2 SAAAGT. Trimming at V came to 2 bases and at J to 4 bases, leaving 4 bases not matched to a gene. This CDR3 spans 15 amino acids. CDR3 sequence: CASSYDGEGTGELFF. The CDR3, as DNA: TGTGCCAGCAGTTACGACGGGGAGGGCACCGGGGAGCTGTTTTTT.

This clonotype was recorded a few times. The chain has TRBV11-1 and TRBJ1-2, with TRBD1 matching 7 bases. With V trimmed by 5 bases and J by 4 bases, 10 bases remained unmatched. This CDR3 comprises 15 residues. CDR1 and CDR2 (germline): SGHAT, FQDESV (reference sequence). Here the CDR3 reads CASSPAPDRTYGYTF. The CDR3 coding sequence is TGTGCCAGCAGCCCCGCCCCGGACAGGACCTATGGCTACACCTTC.

The chain carries TRBV7-9 and TRBJ2-2; 11 positions match TRBD1. Germline CDR1 and CDR2: SEHNR and FQNEAQ (reference sequence). CDR3 length: 15 residues. V was pared by 5 bases and J by 10 bases, with 9 bases of the junction left unmatched. CDR3 DNA: TGTGCCAGCAGCGCCAGGGACAGGGGGAGTCCGGAGCTGTTTTTT. This encodes CASSARDRGSPELFF.

This clonotype was picked up a small number of times. The rearrangement joins TRBV19 to TRBJ1-5; D is ambiguous. The germline V gene has CDR1 LNHDA and CDR2 SQIVND (reference sequence). The CDR3 has 14 amino acids. V was shortened by 6 bases and J by 3 bases, with 12 bases between the two germline ends. The CDR3 protein is CASSSWGSNQPQHF. Here the CDR3 DNA reads TGTGCCAGTAGCTCCTGGGGATCCAATCAGCCCCAGCATTTT.

Notes on this clonotype: This CDR3 is missing its conserved last phenylalanine or tryptophan, likely due to a read error. The chain employs TRBV7-3 and TRBJ1-1, with a possible D match to TRBD1 (5 bases). V was clipped by 2 bases and J by 4 bases, with 8 bases between them. The CDR3 sequence is 13 residues long. In germline, CDR1 is SGHTA, CDR2 FQGTGA. CDR3 nucleotides: TGTGCCAGCAGCTTAGGGGGGGTCACTGAAGCTTTCTCT. Translation: CASSLGGVTEAFS.

In its sample, this clonotype was seen a few times. The V and J genes are TRBV6-5 and TRBJ2-7; D is uncertain. This CDR3 contains 13 residues. Deletions cut 7 bases from V and 6 bases from J, with 16 bases between. CDR1 and CDR2 (germline): MNHEY, SVGAGI. The CDR3 sequence is CASTDVHGGEQYV. CDR3 bases: TGTGCCAGCACCGACGTCCACGGTGGCGAGCAGTACGTC.

The CDR3 reads CASSGQGGVYEQYF. CDR3 DNA: TGTGCCAGCAGTGGACAGGGGGGGGTCTACGAGCAGTACTTC. V usage is TRBV27 and J usage is TRBJ2-7; 10 bases are a match to TRBD1. The J segment lost 3 bases and the V segment lost 5 bases, leaving 4 bases of the junction unmatched. From germline, CDR1 is MNHEY and CDR2 SMNVEV (reference sequence). The CDR3 extends over 14 amino acids.

This clonotype was counted a few times. The CDR3 protein is CASSISGSNQPQHF. The DNA of the CDR3 is TGTGCCAGTAGTATTTCCGGAAGCAATCAGCCCCAGCATTTT. The V and J genes are TRBV19 and TRBJ1-5; D remains ambiguous. Deletions cut 3 bases from V and 1 base from J, with 7 bases between. The CDR3 loop spans 14 amino acids. CDR1 and CDR2 from the germline V gene are LNHDA and SQIVND (reference sequence). The full variable domain, rest sourced from reference TRBV19 and TRBJ1-5, is DGGITQSPKYLFRKEGQNVTLSCEQNLNHDAMYWYRQDPGQGLRLIYYSQIVNDFQKGDIAEGYSVSREKKESFPLTVTSAQKNPTAFYLCASSISGSNQPQHFGDGTRLSIL.

This clonotype was seen more than once but under ten times. This chain uses TRBV7-7 with TRBJ2-6, with D tentatively TRBD1 (6 bases). The CDR3 has 17 amino acids. Germline V gene data show CDR1 as SSHAT and CDR2 as FNYEAQ (reference sequence). The CDR3 DNA follows: TGTGCTAGCTCGCCCGGGCCAGGGGTCTCTGGGGCCAACGTCCTGACTTTC. Protein product: CASSPGPGVSGANVLTF.

Of note for this clonotype: It may be a read error: a sequence one base away is much more abundant. This chain connects TRBV12-3 or TRBV12-4 to TRBJ2-5, with D uncertain. The length of the CDR3 is 13 residues. The chain's CDR3 is CVSSLPYQETQYF. CDR3 nucleotides: TGTGTCAGCAGTTTACCGTACCAAGAGACCCAGTACTTC.

This sequence joins TRBV10-3 and TRBJ2-1, with 7 bases that match TRBD1. Trimming removed 11 bases from V and 2 bases from J; junction bases left unmatched: 9. The CDR3 is 14 residues long. Germline lookup yields CDR1 ENHRY and CDR2 SYGVKD. The chain's CDR3 is CAAQGTATYNEQFF. The CDR3 DNA reads as TGTGCCGCACAGGGGACAGCTACCTACAATGAGCAGTTCTTC.

This chain connects TRBV7-9 to TRBJ1-4, with a weak D call TRBD1 (5 bases). Germline assignment: CDR1 SEHNR and CDR2 FQNEAQ (reference sequence). The V end lost 4 bases, the J end lost 3 bases, and 24 bases lay between the germline ends. The CDR3 has 19 residues. The CDR3 DNA is TGTGCCAGCAGCTCCCCAAGAGGGCCTTCTGGCAGGGCTAATGAAAAACTGTTTTTT. As protein: CASSSPRGPSGRANEKLFF.